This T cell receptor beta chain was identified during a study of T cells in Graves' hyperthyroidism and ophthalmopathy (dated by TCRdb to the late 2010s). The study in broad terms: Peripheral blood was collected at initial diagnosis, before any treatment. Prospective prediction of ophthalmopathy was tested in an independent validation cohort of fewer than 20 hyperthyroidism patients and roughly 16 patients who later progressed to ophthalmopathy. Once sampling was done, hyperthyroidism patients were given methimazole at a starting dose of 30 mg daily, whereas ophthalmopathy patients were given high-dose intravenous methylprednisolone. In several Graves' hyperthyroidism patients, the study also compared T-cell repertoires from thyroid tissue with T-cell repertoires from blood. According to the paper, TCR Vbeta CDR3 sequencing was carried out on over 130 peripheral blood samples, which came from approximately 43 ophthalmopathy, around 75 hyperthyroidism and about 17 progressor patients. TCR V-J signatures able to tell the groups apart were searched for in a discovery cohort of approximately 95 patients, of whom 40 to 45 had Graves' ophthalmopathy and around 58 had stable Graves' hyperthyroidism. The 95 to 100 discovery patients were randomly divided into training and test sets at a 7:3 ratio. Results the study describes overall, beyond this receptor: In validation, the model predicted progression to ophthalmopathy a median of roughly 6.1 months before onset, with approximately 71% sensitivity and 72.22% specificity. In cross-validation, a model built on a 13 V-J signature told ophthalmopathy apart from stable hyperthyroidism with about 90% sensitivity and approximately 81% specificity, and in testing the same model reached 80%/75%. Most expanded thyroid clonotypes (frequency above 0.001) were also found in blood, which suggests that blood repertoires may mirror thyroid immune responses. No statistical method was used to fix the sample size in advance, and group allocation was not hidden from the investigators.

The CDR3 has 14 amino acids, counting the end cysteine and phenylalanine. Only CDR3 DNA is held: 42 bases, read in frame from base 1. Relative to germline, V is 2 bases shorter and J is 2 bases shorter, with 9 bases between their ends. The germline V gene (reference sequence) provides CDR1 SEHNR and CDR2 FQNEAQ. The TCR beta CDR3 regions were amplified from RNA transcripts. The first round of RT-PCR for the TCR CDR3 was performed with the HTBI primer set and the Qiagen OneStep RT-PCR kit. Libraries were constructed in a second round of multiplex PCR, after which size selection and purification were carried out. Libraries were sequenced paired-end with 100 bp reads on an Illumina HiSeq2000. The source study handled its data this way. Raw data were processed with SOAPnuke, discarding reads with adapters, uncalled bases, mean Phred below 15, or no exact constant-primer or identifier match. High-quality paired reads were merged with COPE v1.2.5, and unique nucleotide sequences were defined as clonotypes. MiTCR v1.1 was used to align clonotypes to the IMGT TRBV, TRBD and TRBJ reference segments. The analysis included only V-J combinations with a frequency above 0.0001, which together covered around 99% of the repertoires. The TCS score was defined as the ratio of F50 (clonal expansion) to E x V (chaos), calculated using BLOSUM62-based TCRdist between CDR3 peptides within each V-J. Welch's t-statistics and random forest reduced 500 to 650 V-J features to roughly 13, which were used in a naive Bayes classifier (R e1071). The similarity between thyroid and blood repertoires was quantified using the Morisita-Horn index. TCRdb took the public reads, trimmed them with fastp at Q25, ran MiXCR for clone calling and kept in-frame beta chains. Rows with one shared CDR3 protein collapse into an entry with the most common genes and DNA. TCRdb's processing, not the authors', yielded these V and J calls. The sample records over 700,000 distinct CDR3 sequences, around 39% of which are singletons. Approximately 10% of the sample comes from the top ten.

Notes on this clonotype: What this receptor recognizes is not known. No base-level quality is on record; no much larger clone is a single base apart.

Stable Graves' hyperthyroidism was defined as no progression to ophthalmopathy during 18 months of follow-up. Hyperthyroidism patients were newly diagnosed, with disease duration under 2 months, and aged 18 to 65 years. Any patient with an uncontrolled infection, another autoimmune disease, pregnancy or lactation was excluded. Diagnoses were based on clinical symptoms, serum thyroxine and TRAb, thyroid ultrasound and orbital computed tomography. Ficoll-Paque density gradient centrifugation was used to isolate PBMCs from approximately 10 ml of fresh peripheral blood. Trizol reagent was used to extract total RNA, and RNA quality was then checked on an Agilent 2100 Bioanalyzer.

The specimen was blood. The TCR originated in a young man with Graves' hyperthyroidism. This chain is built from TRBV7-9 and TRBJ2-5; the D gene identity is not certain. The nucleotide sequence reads TGTGCCAGCAGCTTACGAGACGGTCAAGAGACCCAGTACTTC. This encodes CASSLRDGQETQYF.